This T cell receptor (beta chain) came from a study of cytomegalovirus exposure and HLA in healthy donors. General study findings and limits: Most TCR sequences proved rare, with some public TCRs found in many donors.

Concerning this clone: Antigen unknown.

The CDR3 length is 12 residues. Germline CDR1 is SGHNT and CDR2 is YYREEE (reference sequence). The V end lost 3 bases, the J end lost 9 bases, and 11 bases lay between the germline ends. Generated by immunoSEQ multiplex PCR, the TCRdb table keeps only in-frame clones and is missing some. The data hold some 130,000 clones, with about 94% observed a single time. The clonotype comes from a man aged 18 to 30 in good health and CMV-seropositive. Sequencing input: PBMCs. The chain joins TRBV5-4 to TRBJ2-3, with a possible D match to TRBD2 (6 bases). In DNA, the CDR3 is TGTGCCAGCAGCTCGGGACTCCCGACGCAGTATTTT. Protein product: CASSSGLPTQYF.